The 29 T cell receptor beta chains in this list originate from one sample, sequenced in a study of cytomegalovirus exposure and HLA in healthy donors. Primers for the PCR totalled 60 Vbeta and 13 Jbeta. The method was immunoSEQ multiplex PCR; TCRdb's version includes in-frame clones alone and lacks a portion of them. The sample yields approximately 100,000 clones, 84% seen once. Sequenced input: PBMCs. The receptors here all came from a woman younger than 30 in good health and CMV-seronegative.

In its sample, this clone was seen once. The chain employs TRBV19 and TRBJ2-3, with TRBD1 matching over 10 bases. This CDR3 spans 15 amino acids. Germline CDR1 is LNHDA and CDR2 is SQIVND (reference sequence). The ends lost 8 bases at V and 6 bases at J; junction bases unmatched: 11. The CDR3 DNA is TGTGCCAGTGCCTCTTGGGGACAGGGGAAGGATACGCAGTATTTT. This sequence encodes CASASWGQGKDTQYF. The full variable domain, in which reference TRBV19 and TRBJ2-3 provide the parts outside the CDR3, is DGGITQSPKYLFRKEGQNVTLSCEQNLNHDAMYWYRQDPGQGLRLIYYSQIVNDFQKGDIAEGYSVSREKKESFPLTVTSAQKNPTAFYLCASASWGQGKDTQYFGPGTRLTVL.

This sequence joins TRBV7-2 and TRBJ1-1; 12 positions agree with TRBD1. CDR1 and CDR2 (germline): SGHTA, FQGNSA. The J segment lost 6 bases and the V segment lost 2 bases, leaving 4 bases of the junction unmatched. This CDR3 spans 15 amino acids. The CDR3 is CASSLYGTGGPEAFF. In nucleotides, the CDR3 is TGTGCCAGCAGCTTATACGGGACAGGGGGCCCTGAAGCTTTCTTT.

The J gene is TRBJ1-2, the V gene TRBV28; perhaps TRBD1 as D (6 bases). With 0 bases removed from V and 8 bases from J, the gap between germline ends came to 13 bases. Germline assignment: CDR1 MDHEN and CDR2 SYDVKM. CDR3 length equals 14 residues. CDR3 amino acids: CASSLWVSQGGYTF. CDR3 nucleotide sequence: TGTGCCAGCAGTTTATGGGTGTCCCAGGGGGGCTACACCTTC.

The chain combines TRBV5-5 with TRBJ1-1; D call uncertain. The V and J ends lost 1 base and 6 bases respectively, with 13 bases between them. Germline V gene data show CDR1 as SGHKS and CDR2 as YYEKEE (reference sequence). This CDR3 has 14 amino acids. CDR3 region: CASSLISGSAEAFF. The CDR3 DNA reads TGTGCCAGCAGCTTGATTTCGGGGAGTGCTGAAGCTTTCTTT.

This clone was seen more than once but under ten times. This chain connects TRBV4-1 to TRBJ1-5; D not certain. This CDR3 comprises 14 residues. V gave up 1 base and J gave up 7 bases, with 11 bases separating them. Per germline, CDR1 MGHRA and CDR2 YSYEKL. In nucleotides, the CDR3 is TGCGCCAGCAGCCAAGGGCTATCGGGGCAGCCCCAGCATTTT. Amino acid sequence: CASSQGLSGQPQHF.

V is TRBV9 and J is TRBJ2-5, with D possibly being TRBD1 (5 bases). Germline CDR1 reads SGDLS; CDR2 reads YYNGEE. This CDR3 contains 13 residues. With 3 bases removed from V and 5 bases from J, the gap between germline ends came to 11 bases. CDR3 bases: TGTGCCAGCAGCGCCTACCCAGGGGAGACCCAGTACTTC. Its protein product is CASSAYPGETQYF.

V is TRBV27 and J is TRBJ2-5; 7 nucleotides match TRBD2. The germline CDR1 and CDR2 sequences are MNHEY and SMNVEV (reference sequence). There are 16 residues in the CDR3. J gave up 5 bases and V 5 bases, and 14 bases lay outside the gene matches. The CDR3 sequence: CASSPLFGGRRETQYF. CDR3 in DNA: TGTGCCAGCAGTCCGCTTTTCGGGGGGAGGAGGGAGACCCAGTACTTC.

For the CDR3, the DNA is TGCGCCAGCAGCTTGGCATTCACACTACTTAACACCGGGGAGCTGTTTTTT. Protein sequence: CASSLAFTLLNTGELFF. V usage is TRBV5-1 and J usage is TRBJ2-2; D unclear. Trimming shortened V by 0 bases and J by 2 bases, and 14 bases separated the two germline ends. The CDR3 is made up of 17 amino acids. Germline CDR1 SGHRS, CDR2 YFSETQ. The full variable domain, in which reference TRBV5-1 and TRBJ2-2 provide the parts outside the CDR3, is KAGVTQTPRYLIKTRGQQVTLSCSPISGHRSVSWYQQTPGQGLQFLFEYFSETQRNKGNFPGRFSGRQFSNSRSEMNVSTLELGDSALYLCASSLAFTLLNTGELFFGEGSRLTVL.

This clone was recorded once. This chain links TRBV15 with TRBJ1-1, with TRBD1 matching over 7 bases. V lost 3 bases to trimming and J lost 4 bases; unmatched junction nucleotides: 5. Germline loops: CDR1 LNHNV, CDR2 YYDKDF (reference sequence). The CDR3 has 14 residues. The CDR3 sequence is CATSSTTGSTEAFF. The CDR3 nucleotides read TGTGCCACCAGCAGCACGACAGGGAGCACTGAAGCTTTCTTT.

This sequence joins TRBV29-1 and TRBJ2-2; no reliable D call. V lost 3 bases and J lost 3, with 5 bases in between. The CDR3 sequence is 12 residues long. In germline, CDR1 is SQVTM, CDR2 ANQGSEA. CDR3 DNA: TGCAGCGTTGAGCGTGACACCGGGGAGCTGTTTTTT. This codes for CSVERDTGELFF.

This chain uses TRBV7-2 with TRBJ2-7, with TRBD2 matching 13 bases. CDR1 is SGHTA, CDR2 FQGNSA, per germline. The J segment lost 4 bases and the V segment lost 3 bases, leaving 6 bases of the junction unmatched. The CDR3 spans 16 residues. CDR3 loop: CASSFRTSGGVYEQYF. CDR3 bases: TGTGCCAGCAGCTTTCGCACTAGCGGGGGGGTTTACGAGCAGTACTTC.

The CDR3 region is CASSEAEADSYEQYF. CDR3 nucleotide sequence: TGTGCCAGCAGCGAGGCCGAAGCTGATTCCTACGAGCAGTACTTC. The chain links TRBV7-6 to TRBJ2-7; no clear D. CDR1 and CDR2 (germline): SGHVS, FNYEAQ. The CDR3 runs 15 residues. V gave up 5 bases and J gave up 1 base, with 15 bases separating them.

The chain has TRBV2 and TRBJ2-1; TRBD1 matches at 10 bases. CDR1 is SNHLY and CDR2 is FYNNEI in the germline V gene. The CDR3 sequence is 14 residues long. The junction had 2 bases not matched to a gene; V was cut back by 6 bases and J by 3 bases. CDR3 nucleotides: TGTGCCAGCAGGAGGACAGGGGGCTACAATGAGCAGTTCTTC. This sequence encodes CASRRTGGYNEQFF.

The CDR3 sequence is CSAEGQGGSTDTQYF. The CDR3 region has the DNA TGCAGCGCCGAGGGACAGGGGGGAAGCACAGATACGCAGTATTTT. The chain couples TRBV29-1 to TRBJ2-3, with 11 bases lining up with TRBD1. The CDR3 is 15 amino acids. Germline V gene lookup returns CDR1 SQVTM and CDR2 ANQGSEA. After removal of 7 bases from V and 0 bases from J, the junction contained 6 bases not matched to a gene.

This sequence joins TRBV7-8 and TRBJ1-5; 7 bases map to TRBD1. Unmatched junction bases numbered 10, after V lost 1 base and J lost 7 bases. Germline assignment: CDR1 SGHVS and CDR2 FQNEAQ. This CDR3 is 16 amino acids long. CDR3 nucleotide sequence: TGTGCCAGCAGCTTAGAAGGGACAGCACGGAGGCAGCCCCAGCATTTT. Protein sequence: CASSLEGTARRQPQHF.

The V and J genes are TRBV13 and TRBJ2-3; D is uncertain. The ends were cut back, 0 bases at V and 0 bases at J, with 7 bases in the middle. The CDR3 is 15 residues long. The germline V gene encodes CDR1 PRHDT and CDR2 FYEKMQ (reference sequence). The DNA for the CDR3 is TGTGCCAGCAGCTTAGGGTCCTCGAGCACAGATACGCAGTATTTT. This encodes CASSLGSSSTDTQYF.

The rearrangement links TRBV27 to TRBJ2-3, with TRBD1 as a possible D gene (6 bases). TRBJ1-5 explains the end of the DNA better; the J call may be wrong. Germline-derived CDR1 and CDR2 are MNHEY and SMNVEV (reference sequence). The CDR3 consists of 15 residues. CDR3 protein: CASSLNRAGVDTQHF. CDR3 coding DNA: TGTGCCAGCAGTTTAAACAGGGCCGGGGTAGATACGCAGCATTTT.

As for this clone: The same CDR3 can be traced to other DNA sequences in this sample. This rearrangement joins TRBV7-9 to TRBJ2-5; tentative D call: TRBD2 (6 bases). V lost 6 bases, J lost 3 bases, and 17 bases lay in between. The CDR3 has 15 amino acids. CDR1 is SEHNR, CDR2 FQNEAQ, per germline (reference sequence). This chain's CDR3 is CASRDTGLAKETQYF. The CDR3 DNA reads as TGTGCCAGCAGAGATACGGGGCTAGCGAAAGAGACCCAGTACTTC.

The chain is built from TRBV27 and TRBJ2-3, with a tentative D call TRBD2 (6 bases). Germline CDR1 and CDR2: MNHEY and SMNVEV (reference sequence). Trimming left V 6 bases short and J 0 bases short, with 10 bases between. The CDR3 has 14 amino acids. The CDR3 nucleotides read TGTGCCAGCAGAACGGGGGTAAGCACAGATACGCAGTATTTT. Protein: CASRTGVSTDTQYF.

In its sample, this clone was seen once. The DNA of the CDR3 is TGTGCCAGCAGCTTAGACAGGGTGCCTGGAAACACCATATATTTT. Amino acid sequence: CASSLDRVPGNTIYF. The V and J genes are TRBV7-9 and TRBJ1-3, with D possibly being TRBD1 (6 bases). The ends were cut back, 1 base at V and 2 bases at J, with 9 bases in the middle. The CDR3 runs to 15 residues. Germline CDR1 reads SEHNR; CDR2 reads FQNEAQ (reference sequence).

V and J are TRBV9 and TRBJ2-1; 7 nucleotides align to TRBD2. V trimming: 0 bases; J trimming: 0 bases; junction bases outside the gene matches: 3. The CDR3 length is 16 residues. Germline values: CDR1 SGDLS, CDR2 YYNGEE. For the CDR3, the DNA is TGTGCCAGCAGCGTAGGCGGGGGTCTCTCCTACAATGAGCAGTTCTTC. It yields the protein CASSVGGGLSYNEQFF.

V gene TRBV6-5 combines with J gene TRBJ1-4; tentatively, D is TRBD1 (6 bases). V was trimmed by 3 bases and J by 10 bases, leaving 18 bases between them. CDR1 MNHEY and CDR2 SVGAGI come from the germline V gene. The CDR3 runs 15 residues. CDR3 DNA sequence: TGTGCCAGCAGTTATAGGCCAGGGGATGGTGGAAAACTGTTTTTT. Encoded protein: CASSYRPGDGGKLFF.

This chain joins TRBV29-1 and TRBJ2-5; TRBD2 aligns across 7 bases. The germline V gene encodes CDR1 SQVTM and CDR2 ANQGSEA. The CDR3 runs 12 residues. The V segment lost 4 bases and the J segment 5 bases; nucleotides outside the gene matches: 4. The CDR3: CSVGEGSETQYF. The CDR3, as DNA: TGCAGCGTTGGGGAGGGGTCGGAGACCCAGTACTTC. Together with reference TRBV29-1 and TRBJ2-5, the CDR3 gives the full variable domain: SAVISQKPSRDICQRGTSLTIQCQVDSQVTMMFWYRQQPGQSLTLIATANQGSEATYESGFVIDKFPISRPNLTFSTLTVSNMSPEDSSIYLCSVGEGSETQYFGPGTRLLVL.

The chain joins TRBV2 to TRBJ2-7; 11 nucleotides match TRBD2. After removal of 4 bases from V and 7 bases from J, the junction contained 9 bases not matched to a gene. The CDR3 is made up of 15 amino acids. CDR1 is SNHLY, CDR2 FYNNEI, per germline. CDR3 region: CASSGLLAGGREQYF. DNA for the CDR3: TGTGCCAGCAGTGGGCTCCTAGCGGGGGGACGGGAGCAGTACTTC.

This clone was observed a handful of times. The rearrangement uses TRBV25-1 and TRBJ1-1, with D possibly TRBD1 on 5 matching bases. The CDR3 sequence is 14 residues long. The V gene lost 5 bases and the J gene lost 7 bases, with 17 bases spanning the gap. Germline V gives CDR1 MGHDK, CDR2 SYGVNS. The CDR3 nucleotides are TGTGCCAGCAGTCCCCGACAGACCTTATTTGAAGCTTTCTTT. Translation gives CASSPRQTLFEAFF.

The chain links TRBV27 to TRBJ2-7, with 9 bases identical to TRBD1. V lost 2 bases to trimming and J lost 3 bases; unmatched junction nucleotides: 8. The CDR3 totals 16 residues. Germline CDR1 and CDR2: MNHEY and SMNVEV (reference sequence). CDR3 sequence (DNA): TGTGCCAGCAGTTTAGCCTCCGGGACAGGGTTCTACGAGCAGTACTTC. Its protein is CASSLASGTGFYEQYF.

The rearrangement joins TRBV2 to TRBJ2-7, with 8 bases that match TRBD1. The J segment lost 2 bases and the V segment lost 5 bases, leaving 14 bases of the junction unmatched. Germline V gene sequence: CDR1 SNHLY, CDR2 FYNNEI. This CDR3 has 17 residues. The CDR3 nucleotides are TGTGCCAGCAGTTCGACAGGGGCGAATCCCCTAACCTACGAGCAGTACTTC. This encodes CASSSTGANPLTYEQYF.

This rearrangement joins TRBV7-2 to TRBJ1-2; 9 nucleotides agree with TRBD1. Unmatched junction bases numbered 5, after V lost 2 bases and J lost 4 bases. There are 15 residues in the CDR3. Germline V gene data show CDR1 as SGHTA and CDR2 as FQGNSA. Here the CDR3 DNA reads TGTGCCAGCAGCTTATCCGGGACAGGGTCCTATGGCTACACCTTC. Its translation is CASSLSGTGSYGYTF.

CDR3 in DNA: TGTGCCAGCAGTTTCAGGGGGGACACAGATACGCAGTATTTT. It codes for CASSFRGDTDTQYF. This sequence joins TRBV27 and TRBJ2-3, with a possible D match to TRBD1 (7 bases). This CDR3 has 14 amino acids. CDR1 MNHEY and CDR2 SMNVEV come from the germline V gene (reference sequence). Deletions cut 3 bases from V and 2 bases from J, with 9 bases between.